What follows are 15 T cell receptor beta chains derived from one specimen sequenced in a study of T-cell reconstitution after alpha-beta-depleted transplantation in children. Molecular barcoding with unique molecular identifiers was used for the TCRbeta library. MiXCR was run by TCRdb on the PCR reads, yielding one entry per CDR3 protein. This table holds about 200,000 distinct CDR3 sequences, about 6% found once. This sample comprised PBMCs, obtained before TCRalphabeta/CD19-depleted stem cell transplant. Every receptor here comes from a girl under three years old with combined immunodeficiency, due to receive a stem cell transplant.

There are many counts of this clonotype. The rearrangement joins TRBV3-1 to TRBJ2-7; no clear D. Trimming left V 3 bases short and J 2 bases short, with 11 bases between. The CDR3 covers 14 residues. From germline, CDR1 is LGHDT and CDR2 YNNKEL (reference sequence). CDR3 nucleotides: TGTGCCAGCAGCCACTATGGCGACACCTACGAGCAGTACTTC. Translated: CASSHYGDTYEQYF.

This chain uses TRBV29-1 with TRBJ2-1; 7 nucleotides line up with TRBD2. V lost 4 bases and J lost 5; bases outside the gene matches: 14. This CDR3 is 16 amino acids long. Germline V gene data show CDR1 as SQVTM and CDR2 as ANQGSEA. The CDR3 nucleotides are TGCAGCGTTGTAATCCTTCGGCTAGCGGCAGACAATGAGCAGTTCTTC. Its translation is CSVVILRLAADNEQFF.

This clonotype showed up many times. The CDR3 DNA reads as TGCAGCGTTGAAGATCTGCGGAACACTGAAGCTTTCTTT. This sequence encodes CSVEDLRNTEAFF. The V and J genes are TRBV29-1 and TRBJ1-1, with no clear D. Trimming took off 0 bases at V and 1 base at J, with 6 bases between the two ends. CDR1 and CDR2 (germline): SQVTM, ANQGSEA. CDR3 length equals 13 residues. The whole variable domain, remainder taken from reference TRBV29-1 and TRBJ1-1, is SAVISQKPSRDICQRGTSLTIQCQVDSQVTMMFWYRQQPGQSLTLIATANQGSEATYESGFVIDKFPISRPNLTFSTLTVSNMSPEDSSIYLCSVEDLRNTEAFFGQGTRLTVV.

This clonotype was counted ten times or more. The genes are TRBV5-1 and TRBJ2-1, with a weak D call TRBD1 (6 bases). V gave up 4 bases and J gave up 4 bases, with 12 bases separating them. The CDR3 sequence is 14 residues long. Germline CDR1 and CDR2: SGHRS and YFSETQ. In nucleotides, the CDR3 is TGCGCCAGCAGCACCTTAACAGGGTACAATGAGCAGTTCTTC. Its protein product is CASSTLTGYNEQFF.

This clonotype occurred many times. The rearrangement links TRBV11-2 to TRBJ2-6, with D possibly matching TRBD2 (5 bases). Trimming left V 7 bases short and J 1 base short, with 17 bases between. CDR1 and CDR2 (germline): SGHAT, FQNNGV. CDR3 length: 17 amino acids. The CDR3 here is CASINWVTRSGANVLTF. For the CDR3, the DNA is TGTGCCAGCATCAATTGGGTAACTAGGTCTGGGGCCAACGTCCTGACTTTC.

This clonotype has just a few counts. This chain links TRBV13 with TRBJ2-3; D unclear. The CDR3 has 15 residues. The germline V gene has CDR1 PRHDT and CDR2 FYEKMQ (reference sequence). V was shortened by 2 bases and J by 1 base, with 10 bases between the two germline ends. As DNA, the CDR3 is TGTGCCAGCAGCTTATTAACTTTTGGCACAGATACGCAGTATTTT. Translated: CASSLLTFGTDTQYF.

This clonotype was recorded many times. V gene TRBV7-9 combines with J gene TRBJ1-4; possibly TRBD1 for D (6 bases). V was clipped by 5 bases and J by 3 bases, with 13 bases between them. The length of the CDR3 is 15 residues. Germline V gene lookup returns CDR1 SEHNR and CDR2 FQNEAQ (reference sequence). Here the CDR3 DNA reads TGTGCCAGCAGCGACTACAGGGCGTCTAATGAAAAACTGTTTTTT. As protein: CASSDYRASNEKLFF.

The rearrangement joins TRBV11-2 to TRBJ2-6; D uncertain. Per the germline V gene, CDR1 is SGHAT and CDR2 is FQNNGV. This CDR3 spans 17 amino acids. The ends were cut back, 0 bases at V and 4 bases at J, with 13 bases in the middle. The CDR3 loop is CASSLEGLRAGANVLTF. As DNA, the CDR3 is TGTGCCAGCAGCTTAGAAGGGTTAAGGGCCGGGGCCAACGTCCTGACTTTC.

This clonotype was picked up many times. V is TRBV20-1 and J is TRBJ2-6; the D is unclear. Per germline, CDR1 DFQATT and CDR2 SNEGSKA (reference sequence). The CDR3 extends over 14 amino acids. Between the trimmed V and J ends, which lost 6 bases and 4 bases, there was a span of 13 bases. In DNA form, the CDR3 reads TGCAGTGCCCAAAAGGGATTAGGGGCCAACGTCCTGACTTTC. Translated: CSAQKGLGANVLTF.

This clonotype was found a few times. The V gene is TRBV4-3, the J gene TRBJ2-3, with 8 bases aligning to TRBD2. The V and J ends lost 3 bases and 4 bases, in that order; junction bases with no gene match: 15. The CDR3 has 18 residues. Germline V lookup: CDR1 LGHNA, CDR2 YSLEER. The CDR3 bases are TGCGCCAGCAGCCAGGAGACGGGGGGGCTAAGTTTCGCAGATACGCAGTATTTT. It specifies CASSQETGGLSFADTQYF.

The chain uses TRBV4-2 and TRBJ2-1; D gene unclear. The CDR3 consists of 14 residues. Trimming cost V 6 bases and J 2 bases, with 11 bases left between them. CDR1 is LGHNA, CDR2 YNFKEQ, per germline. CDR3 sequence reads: CASSDSGPYNEQFF. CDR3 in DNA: TGTGCCAGCAGTGACTCCGGGCCCTACAATGAGCAGTTCTTC.

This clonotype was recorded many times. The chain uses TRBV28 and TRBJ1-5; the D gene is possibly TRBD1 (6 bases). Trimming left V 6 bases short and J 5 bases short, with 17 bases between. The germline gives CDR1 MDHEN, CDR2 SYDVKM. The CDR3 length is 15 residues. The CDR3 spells CASRGRQEWDQPQHF. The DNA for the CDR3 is TGTGCCAGCAGGGGGAGACAGGAATGGGATCAGCCCCAGCATTTT.

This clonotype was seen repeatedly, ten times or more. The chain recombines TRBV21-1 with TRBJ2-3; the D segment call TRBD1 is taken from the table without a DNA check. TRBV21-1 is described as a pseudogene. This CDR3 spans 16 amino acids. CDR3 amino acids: CASSKERDRGADTQYF. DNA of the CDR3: TGTGCCAGCAGCAAAGAACGGGACAGGGGTGCAGATACGCAGTATTTT.

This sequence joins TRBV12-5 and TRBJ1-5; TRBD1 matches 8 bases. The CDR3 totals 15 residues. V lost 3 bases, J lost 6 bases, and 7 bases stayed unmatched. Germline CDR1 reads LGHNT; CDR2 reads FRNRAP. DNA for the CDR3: TGTGCTAGTGGTTTCGACAGGGGCGTGGGTCAGCCCCAGCATTTT. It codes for CASGFDRGVGQPQHF. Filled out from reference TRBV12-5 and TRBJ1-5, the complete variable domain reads DARVTQTPRHKVTEMGQEVTMRCQPILGHNTVFWYRQTMMQGLELLAYFRNRAPLDDSGMPKDRFSAEMPDATLATLKIQPSEPRDSAVYFCASGFDRGVGQPQHFGDGTRLSIL.

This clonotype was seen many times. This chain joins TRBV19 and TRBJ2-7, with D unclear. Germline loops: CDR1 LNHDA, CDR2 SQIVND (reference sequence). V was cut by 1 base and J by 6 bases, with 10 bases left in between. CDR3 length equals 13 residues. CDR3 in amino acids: CASSIAPQAEQYF. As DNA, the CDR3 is TGTGCCAGTAGTATAGCCCCCCAGGCCGAGCAGTACTTC.